The rows below give T cell receptor beta chains drawn from one sample of a study of post-analysis software for immune sequencing data. MiXCR, run by TCRdb on the PCR reads, gives a single entry per CDR3 protein. The sample includes 650,000 to 900,000 distinct CDR3 sequences, 40% to 55% of them seen just once. Sequencing input: blood. The receptor set was obtained from a girl aged 10-17 years with multiple sclerosis. Both conserved end residues are trimmed from each CDR3. Fields, in order: V gene, CDR3 protein.

TRBV29-1 | SVAQGGLYEQY
TRBV2 | ASRGPSSYNEQF
TRBV29-1 | SVAGGSAYEQY
TRBV9 | ASSLSQDRSNTEAF
TRBV11-2 | ASSSGLAGDEQY
TRBV29-1 | SVGRALVNSNYGYT
TRBV6-5 | ASSPGWGTDTQY
TRBV14 | ASSQGFSGLSNEQF
TRBV4-2 | ANSQDWAGADTQY
TRBV7-9 | ASSLAISPNEQF
TRBV29-1 | SVEGQTPEGEQY
TRBV29-1 | SVFEAGGYEQY
TRBV29-1 | SGDTYNEQF
TRBV29-1 | SVNQGELWYGYT
TRBV20-1 | SAGHGQTQETQY
TRBV9 | ASSPGGSLYNEQF
TRBV4-3 | ASSHFGTSGRASEQF
TRBV7-3 | ASSLRQGSTDTQY
TRBV9 | ASSASGSSYNEQF
TRBV20-1 | SASLAGRYNEQF
TRBV5-5 | VSSQRDNSYNEQF
TRBV4-1 | ASSAMSGTTIYEQY
TRBV7-3 | ASSPQTGLRETQY
TRBV20-1 | SALAPSYNEQF
TRBV29-1 | SVGGLAGGMGEQF
TRBV2 | ASSEGQGGEETQY
TRBV6-6 | ASSPTALERANVLT
TRBV4-2 | ASSQSGTSGRDTQY
TRBV13 | ASSLVGRGGDYGYT
TRBV29-1 | SVPALGFNTEAF
TRBV30 | AWRPPGQGNNEQY
TRBV27 | ASRPDVTGVGYT
TRBV4-1 | ASSQDAVVADYNEQY
TRBV29-1 | SVDQGAGSGANVLT
TRBV29-1 | SAGEPLHNEQF
TRBV24-1 | ATRGLAGQF
TRBV7-9 | ASSPGWANVLT
TRBV24-1 | ATSEGTVGLSYNEQY
TRBV7-2 | ASTPTNTYNEQF
TRBV29-1 | SILEVTGELF
TRBV29-1 | SACQAPNGPQH
TRBV19 | ASSITDEQF
TRBV11-2 | ASSWGPYSYNEQF
TRBV12-3/TRBV12-4 | APQSIPGTAHSYEQY
TRBV3-1 | ASSRTSANEQF
TRBV7-3 | ASSVQSAGGTDTQY
TRBV27 | ASSSTAITYEQY
TRBV10-3 | AISESPPDGNTEAF
TRBV4-3 | ASSQVGQGAFSEQF
TRBV11-2 | ASSLPRGGYEQY
TRBV6-2/TRBV6-3 | ASSWRYEQY
TRBV7-2 | ASSLVGLDTQY
TRBV6-5 | ASSYGQGQDEQY
TRBV5-1 | ASSFMGQVNSGANVLT
TRBV20-1 | SARGAGTGTYEQY
TRBV3-1 | ASSQSGQWLREQY
TRBV28 | ASSLSRGGNPRGEQY
TRBV12-3/TRBV12-4 | ASSLGTDQETQY
TRBV5-1 | ATNPGGRGSETQY
TRBV24-1 | ATSTSDHYNEQF